The next 13 T cell receptor beta chains were all read from a single sample in a study of blood T cell repertoires in COVID-19. Repertoires were generated with immunoSEQ multiplex PCR, while TCRdb's copy carries only in-frame clones and drops some. The table records 95,000 to 100,000 clones, over 70% of them present only once. The material sequenced was peripheral blood. Receptors originate from a woman older than 75 with acute or convalescent COVID-19.

The J gene is TRBJ2-1, the V gene TRBV7-2; D possibly corresponds to TRBD1 (5 bases). Trimming removed 2 bases from V and 3 bases from J, with 14 bases in between. Germline V gives CDR1 SGHTA, CDR2 FQGNSA. This CDR3 contains 16 residues. CDR3 DNA sequence: TGTGCCAGCAGCTTAAATGGGGCATGGAGCTACAATGAGCAGTTCTTC. Translating gives CASSLNGAWSYNEQFF.

The rearrangement uses TRBV19 and TRBJ2-3, with 11 nucleotides matching TRBD2. CDR1 is LNHDA and CDR2 is SQIVND in the germline V gene (reference sequence). This CDR3 has 17 amino acids. V lost 5 bases and J lost 6; bases outside the gene matches: 13. The CDR3 sequence: CASSPTGTSGPPDTQYF. The CDR3 nucleotides read TGTGCCAGTAGTCCTACAGGGACTAGCGGCCCTCCGGATACGCAGTATTTT.

This sequence joins TRBV18 and TRBJ2-3; TRBD2 might be the D (5 bases). V dropped 5 bases and J dropped 2 bases, with 17 bases sitting between them. Germline assignment: CDR1 KGHSH and CDR2 LQKENI. This CDR3 has 16 residues. The CDR3, as DNA: TGTGCCAGCTCATCGGCGGGCGGAGGTCTCACAGATACGCAGTATTTT. This sequence encodes CASSSAGGGLTDTQYF.

V usage is TRBV18 and J usage is TRBJ1-5; D gene uncertain. Trimming shortened V by 1 base and J by 0 bases, and 7 bases separated the two germline ends. Per germline, CDR1 KGHSH and CDR2 LQKENI. The CDR3 has 15 residues. The CDR3, as DNA: TGTGCCAGCTCACCACGTCAGGATAGCAATCAGCCCCAGCATTTT. Translation: CASSPRQDSNQPQHF.

The chain is built from TRBV9 and TRBJ2-2; D not certain. The V and J ends lost 4 bases and 0 bases respectively, with 13 bases between them. In germline, CDR1 is SGDLS, CDR2 YYNGEE. This CDR3 region has 16 residues. Here the CDR3 reads CASSLQQEPNTGELFF. As DNA, the CDR3 is TGTGCCAGCAGCCTCCAGCAGGAACCGAACACCGGGGAGCTGTTTTTT.

The V and J genes are TRBV19 and TRBJ1-2, with D unresolved. V lost 5 bases and J lost 4, with 14 bases in between. This CDR3 is built from 14 residues. Per germline, CDR1 LNHDA and CDR2 SQIVND (reference sequence). The CDR3 DNA reads TGTGCCAGTAGTCCAAGCCTAGCGGCCTATGGCTACACCTTC. Protein: CASSPSLAAYGYTF.

There are a few counts of this clone. V is TRBV7-9 and J is TRBJ2-5; tentative D call: TRBD1 (5 bases). The CDR3 runs to 14 residues. In germline, CDR1 is SEHNR, CDR2 FQNEAQ (reference sequence). V lost 6 bases and J lost 2, with 13 bases in between. CDR3 coding DNA: TGTGCCAGCAGTCAAAGGGGTGGTCAAGAGACCCAGTACTTC. Residues: CASSQRGGQETQYF.

This clone was recorded once. This chain joins TRBV28 and TRBJ1-2, with a tentative D call TRBD1 (5 bases). The CDR3 has 15 residues. V lost 5 bases to trimming and J lost 2 bases, with 15 bases between them. The germline gives CDR1 MDHEN, CDR2 SYDVKM. CDR3 amino acids: CASSVAGLKNYGYTF. The CDR3 nucleotides are TGTGCCAGCAGTGTCGCGGGACTCAAGAACTATGGCTACACCTTC.

The chain employs TRBV15 and TRBJ2-2; the match to TRBD2 covers 10 bases. CDR3 length: 18 residues. V gave up 0 bases and J gave up 2 bases; unmatched junction bases: 6. The germline V gene encodes CDR1 LNHNV and CDR2 YYDKDF (reference sequence). The CDR3 coding sequence is TGTGCCACCAGCAGAGATCGGCTAGCGGGGGCCAACACCGGGGAGCTGTTTTTT. It specifies CATSRDRLAGANTGELFF.

As regards this clone: The sample holds other DNA sequences that translate to the same CDR3. The V call is TRBV5-1, the J call TRBJ2-7, with D hard to call. The CDR3 has 15 amino acids. CDR1 and CDR2 from the germline V gene are SGHRS and YFSETQ. Deletions cut 0 bases from V and 0 bases from J, with 10 bases between. CDR3 in amino acids: CASSLVAGSSYEQYF. In nucleotides, the CDR3 is TGCGCCAGCAGCTTGGTGGCAGGCAGCTCCTACGAGCAGTACTTC.

This chain connects TRBV6-5 to TRBJ2-5, with D possibly TRBD1 on 7 matching bases. The CDR3 runs to 14 residues. V shed 0 bases and J shed 5 bases, with 10 bases lying between them. The germline V gene has CDR1 MNHEY and CDR2 SVGAGI. In nucleotides, the CDR3 is TGTGCCAGCAGTTACTCGACAGGGAGGGAGACCCAGTACTTC. As protein: CASSYSTGRETQYF.

The genes are TRBV9 and TRBJ2-3, with TRBD2 matching over 10 bases. The CDR3 length is 15 residues. The V segment lost 1 base and the J segment 7 bases; nucleotides outside the gene matches: 6. The germline V gene has CDR1 SGDLS and CDR2 YYNGEE. As DNA, the CDR3 is TGTGCCAGCAGCGTAAACCAGCGGGGGGGCAATACGCAGTATTTT. Protein product: CASSVNQRGGNTQYF.

The CDR3 DNA follows: TGTGCCAGCAGTCTGCCTAGCGGAAACAAGGGTGAGCAGTTCTTC. Translation gives CASSLPSGNKGEQFF. The V call is TRBV28, the J call TRBJ2-1; TRBD2 aligns across 7 bases. The J segment lost 9 bases and the V segment lost 5 bases, leaving 13 bases of the junction unmatched. The CDR3 has 15 amino acids. Germline CDR1 MDHEN, CDR2 SYDVKM.